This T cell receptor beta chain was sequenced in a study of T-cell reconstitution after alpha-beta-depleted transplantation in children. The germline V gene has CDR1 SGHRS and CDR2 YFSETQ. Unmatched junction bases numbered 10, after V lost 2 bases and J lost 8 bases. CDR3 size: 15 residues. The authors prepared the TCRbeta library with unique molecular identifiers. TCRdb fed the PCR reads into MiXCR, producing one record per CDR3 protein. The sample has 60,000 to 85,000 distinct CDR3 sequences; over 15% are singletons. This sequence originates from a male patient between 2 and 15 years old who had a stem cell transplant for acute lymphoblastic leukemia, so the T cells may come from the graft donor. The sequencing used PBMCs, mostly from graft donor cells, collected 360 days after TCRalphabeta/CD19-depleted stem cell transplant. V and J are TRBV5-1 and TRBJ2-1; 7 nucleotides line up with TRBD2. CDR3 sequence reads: CASSFGLGLGDEQFF. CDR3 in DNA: TGCGCCAGCAGCTTCGGACTAGGATTGGGGGATGAGCAGTTCTTC.